A selection of T cell receptor beta chains follows, all from one sample in a study of blood T cell repertoires in COVID-19. Assay: immunoSEQ multiplex PCR; the TCRdb copy retains only in-frame clones and omits some. This sample has 90,000 to 150,000 clones, with around 86% found just once. Sequenced material: peripheral blood. These receptors all stem from a man at least 80 years old with acute or convalescent COVID-19. Each CDR3 is given with its conserved first and last residue.

V	J	CDR3
TRBV24-1	TRBJ2-3	CATRRGTGGSDTQYF
TRBV19	TRBJ2-1	CASSIDRRQTFTYNEQFF
TRBV27	TRBJ1-3	CASSPRLGGWDTIYF
TRBV18	TRBJ2-3	CASSPQGGLATDTQYF
TRBV9	TRBJ1-1	CASSVDGRGRETEAFF
TRBV5-1	TRBJ1-5	CASSREGAQPQHF
TRBV7-8	TRBJ2-7	CASSLREHSYEQYF
TRBV19	TRBJ2-2	CASSLARTSGVFNTGELFF
TRBV7-2	TRBJ2-5	CASSPGRDRETQYF
TRBV7-2	TRBJ1-4	CASSLGRAVGVSEKLFF
TRBV5-1	TRBJ2-1	CASAPGQGYNEQFF
TRBV6-2/TRBV6-3	TRBJ2-5	CASSPRHRGEETQYF
TRBV4-2	TRBJ1-5	CASSQEGAAVLGNQPQHF
TRBV6-5	TRBJ2-5	CASSSSGRETQYF
TRBV21-1	TRBJ2-1	CASSKVGRRGVNEQFF
TRBV10-3	TRBJ1-1	CAISESGQVNTEAFF